Listed below are T cell receptor beta chains from one sample, sequenced in a study of cytotoxic CD8 clonotypes in ibrutinib-treated CLL. The table came from immunoSEQ multiplex PCR; TCRdb's copy has only in-frame clones and leaves some out. The repertoire consists of more than 150,000 clones, with 72% occurring once and the leading ten covering around 15%. The sequenced sample was PBMCs, obtained after 24 months of ibrutinib treatment. The source of these receptors is a human donor with chronic lymphocytic leukemia. CDR3s include the opening cysteine and the closing phenylalanine or tryptophan. D genes are given only for firm matches. Where a row states a size, it is once, few, many or the class of an expanded clone; other rows omit it.

>TRBV11-2|TRBJ1-4|.|few
TGTGCCAGCAGCTTCTACTTATCAGGGCTTGTCGGGGAAAAACTGTTTTTT
CASSFYLSGLVGEKLFF
>TRBV7-9|TRBJ1-2|.|.
TGTGCCAGCAGTTATACACGGGGGGGCCAAGCTAACTATGGCTACACCTTC
CASSYTRGGQANYGYTF
>TRBV27|TRBJ2-3|TRBD2|.
TGTGCCAGCAGTTTAGGCCAACTAGCGGGGTTCACAGATACGCAGTATTTT
CASSLGQLAGFTDTQYF
>TRBV28|TRBJ2-2|.|.
TGTGCCAGCCGTCGCCCGCAGTTTTTTATCGCTAGCACCAACACCGGGGAGCTGTTTTTT
CASRRPQFFIASTNTGELFF
>TRBV7-2|TRBJ1-1|.|.
TGTGCCAGCAGCTTAGCGAAAAAAGGGGGAAACACTGAAGCTTTCTTT
CASSLAKKGGNTEAFF
>TRBV30|TRBJ1-1|.|.
TGTGCCTGGAATACTGGGGGTATGTGGGCTTTCTTT
CAWNTGGMWAFF
>TRBV28|TRBJ2-2|.|.
TGTGCCAGCAGTTTAGGGGCGTTTAACACCGGGGAGCTGTTTTTT
CASSLGAFNTGELFF
>TRBV6-6|TRBJ1-5|.|.
TGTGCCAGCAGTTACCAGACAGACAATCAGCCCCAGCATTTT
CASSYQTDNQPQHF
>TRBV30|TRBJ2-1|TRBD2|.
TGTGCCTGGAGGGAGAAAGCGGGAGCGGGCTACAATGAGCAGTTCTTC
CAWREKAGAGYNEQFF
>TRBV19|TRBJ1-2|TRBD1|few
TGTGCCAGTAGTATCCAAACAGGGGTCCCCGTCTATGGCTACACCTTC
CASSIQTGVPVYGYTF
>TRBV2|TRBJ2-7|TRBD2|.
TGTGCCAGCCGTACGGCTAGCGGGAAAGTTGAGCAGTACTTC
CASRTASGKVEQYF
>TRBV29-1|TRBJ2-7|.|.
TGCAGCGATTTGGGAGGGGGCTCCTACGAGCAGTACTTC
CSDLGGGSYEQYF
>TRBV4-3|TRBJ2-1|.|.
TGCGCCAGCAGCCAAGCCGCTGACGGTGAGCAGTTCTTC
CASSQAADGEQFF
>TRBV7-2|TRBJ2-7|.|.
TGTGCCAGCAGCTTAGCGCTGGCAGAGCAGTACTTC
CASSLALAEQYF
>TRBV4-3|TRBJ2-7|TRBD2|.
TGCGCCAGCAGTCAAGAACTAGCGGGAGAGTATAAGCAGTACTTC
CASSQELAGEYKQYF
>TRBV9|TRBJ1-1|TRBD1|.
TGTGCCAGCAGCGTTAGGACAGGCAGCACTGAAGCTTTCTTT
CASSVRTGSTEAFF
>TRBV4-3|TRBJ2-7|.|once
TGCGCCAGCAGCCAAGATCTGGTAAGGCGCGAGCAGTACTTC
CASSQDLVRREQYF
>TRBV28|TRBJ1-2|.|once
TGTGCCAGCAGTTTATGGGTAACTAACTATGGCTACACCTTC
CASSLWVTNYGYTF
>TRBV10-3|TRBJ2-7|TRBD2|.
TGTGCCATCAGCCGGACTAGCGGGAGCTCCTACGAGCAGTACTTC
CAISRTSGSSYEQYF
>TRBV28|TRBJ1-5|TRBD1|.
TGTGCCAGCAGCCAGTTAGGGACAGGGGGTCAGCCCCAGCATTTT
CASSQLGTGGQPQHF
>TRBV19|TRBJ1-4|.|once
TGTGCCAGTAGTATAATTTTGGGAGTCGGTAATGAAAAACTGTTTTTT
CASSIILGVGNEKLFF
>TRBV7-6|TRBJ2-2|TRBD1|.
TGTGCCAGCAGCTTACGTAGGGGGCCCACCGGGGAGCTGTTTTTT
CASSLRRGPTGELFF
>TRBV4-3|TRBJ2-7|.|.
TGCGCCAGCAGCCAAGTTCTGGGTGGGACCTACGAGCAGTACTTC
CASSQVLGGTYEQYF